Shown below are 10 T cell receptor beta chains from a single sample sequenced in a study of cytomegalovirus exposure and HLA in healthy donors. 60 Vbeta and 13 Jbeta primers were used in PCR. Clones were read by immunoSEQ multiplex PCR, and TCRdb kept only the in-frame ones, dropping some. The sample holds tens of thousands of clones, 68% seen once. Sequences were obtained from PBMCs. The receptors originated from a woman aged 25 to 39 in good health and CMV-seronegative.

This chain joins TRBV5-1 and TRBJ1-2, with a weak D call TRBD1 (5 bases). The CDR3 totals 14 residues. Trimming left V 4 bases short and J 2 bases short, with 12 bases between. Germline CDR1 SGHRS, CDR2 YFSETQ. CDR3 region: CASSEFDRNYGYTF. The CDR3 coding sequence is TGCGCCAGCAGCGAATTTGACAGAAACTATGGCTACACCTTC.

The gene calls are TRBV4-2 and TRBJ2-2; 8 bases are a match to TRBD2. V gave up 1 base and J gave up 1 base; unmatched junction bases: 2. The CDR3 sequence is 16 residues long. Germline assignment: CDR1 LGHNA and CDR2 YNFKEQ. Here the CDR3 reads CASSQVGLENTGELFF. The DNA for the CDR3 is TGTGCCAGCAGCCAAGTGGGACTAGAGAACACCGGGGAGCTGTTTTTT.

This clone has a handful of counts. The chain employs TRBV7-9 and TRBJ1-4; D might be TRBD1 (6 bases). V dropped 5 bases and J dropped 7 bases, with 14 bases sitting between them. Germline V gene lookup returns CDR1 SEHNR and CDR2 FQNEAQ (reference sequence). The CDR3 contains 14 residues. The CDR3 here is CASSRIADSEKLFF. DNA of the CDR3: TGTGCCAGCAGCCGAATTGCGGACAGTGAAAAACTGTTTTTT.

The chain links TRBV6-5 to TRBJ2-7; 8 positions agree with TRBD1. The trim removed 6 bases at V and 6 bases at J, leaving 13 bases unmatched. The CDR3 extends over 15 amino acids. From germline, CDR1 is MNHEY and CDR2 SVGAGI. CDR3 DNA: TGTGCCAGCAGCCACCGGGACAGGAGGCTAAGCGAGCAGTACTTC. It translates to CASSHRDRRLSEQYF.

V and J are TRBV19 and TRBJ2-1, with TRBD1 as a possible D gene (5 bases). CDR1 is LNHDA and CDR2 is SQIVND in the germline V gene (reference sequence). This CDR3 is 13 amino acids long. Deletions cut 1 base from V and 4 bases from J, with 5 bases between. CDR3 coding DNA: TGTGCCAGTAGTATAGCAGGGTACAATGAGCAGTTCTTC. Translation: CASSIAGYNEQFF. Supplemented by reference TRBV19 and TRBJ2-1, the full variable domain reads DGGITQSPKYLFRKEGQNVTLSCEQNLNHDAMYWYRQDPGQGLRLIYYSQIVNDFQKGDIAEGYSVSREKKESFPLTVTSAQKNPTAFYLCASSIAGYNEQFFGPGTRLTVL.

This clone was picked up a small number of times. The chain employs TRBV4-1 and TRBJ1-1; D remains ambiguous. The CDR3 consists of 15 residues. Germline V gene data show CDR1 as MGHRA and CDR2 as YSYEKL. The V end lost 0 bases, the J end lost 1 base, and 9 bases lay between the germline ends. CDR3 in amino acids: CASSQEYRENTEAFF. The CDR3 DNA is TGCGCCAGCAGCCAAGAATACCGGGAGAACACTGAAGCTTTCTTT.

The chain carries TRBV6-5 and TRBJ1-1; possible D gene TRBD1, 6 bases. CDR1 is MNHEY, CDR2 SVGAGI, per germline. The CDR3 totals 13 residues. Trimming took 5 bases from V and 1 from J, leaving 8 bases between them. The CDR3 here is CASSRTANTEAFF. CDR3 DNA: TGTGCCAGCAGTAGGACAGCGAACACTGAAGCTTTCTTT.

This chain connects TRBV28 to TRBJ1-2; D is perhaps TRBD1 (6 bases). The CDR3 has 13 residues. The germline gives CDR1 MDHEN, CDR2 SYDVKM. V was trimmed by 3 bases and J by 8 bases, leaving 13 bases between them. CDR3 protein: CASSLGQGRGYTF. In nucleotides, the CDR3 is TGTGCCAGCAGTTTGGGGCAGGGGCGGGGCTACACCTTC.

V and J are TRBV19 and TRBJ1-1; D is unclear. V was pared by 4 bases and J by 6 bases, with 12 bases between. The CDR3 has 13 amino acids. Germline V gene sequence: CDR1 LNHDA, CDR2 SQIVND (reference sequence). CDR3 DNA sequence: TGTGCCAGTAGTAGTCGGCAGAGCGCTGAAGCTTTCTTT. It encodes CASSSRQSAEAFF.

The chain recombines TRBV7-9 with TRBJ1-2; no reliable D call. The V end lost 5 bases, the J end lost 1 base, and 8 bases lay between the germline ends. CDR1 is SEHNR, CDR2 FQNEAQ, per germline (reference sequence). The CDR3 totals 13 residues. The CDR3 bases are TGTGCCAGCAGCGTTTTACATAACTATGGCTACACCTTC. Translating it yields CASSVLHNYGYTF.